The source of this T cell receptor beta chain is a study of HIV-infected patients and healthy controls. This clonotype was seen ten or more times. Its target is not known. Trimming took off 6 bases at V and 9 bases at J, with 18 bases between the two ends. The germline CDR1 and CDR2 sequences are DFQATT and SNEGSKA (reference sequence). This CDR3 region has 13 residues. Follow-up blood was drawn about 14 weeks, roughly three months, after antiretroviral therapy began. Whole blood was used without fractionation, so all unsorted peripheral T cells were included. People with immunomodulatory therapy, recent vaccination or treatment interruptions were not enrolled. Study findings and constraints: No HLA typing of donors was done in this study. Compared with untreated HIV+ repertoires, healthy controls showed roughly threefold more distinct CDR3s and higher Shannon diversity. Healthy controls carried many MAIT alpha-chain CDR3s, while HIV+ repertoires had few.

cDNA was made from around 0.45 ug RNA using alpha and beta constant primers. Using multiplexing indices, alpha and beta chain libraries were generated apart by chain-specific third strand synthesis. One entry per CDR3 protein, called by TCRdb with MiXCR from the 5' RACE reads. The data contain fewer than 20,000 distinct CDR3 sequences, about 9% of them singletons. V and J are TRBV20-1 and TRBJ1-3; D possibly corresponds to TRBD1 (5 bases). The sequence was obtained from an adult with HIV infection. Sample: blood, taken during antiretroviral therapy. CDR3 protein: CSAREGSDSTIYF. Here the CDR3 DNA reads TGCAGTGCCAGGGAGGGGTCTGATAGCACCATATATTTT.